This entry lists 19 T cell receptor beta chains sequenced from one sample in a study of CD8 T cells in ankylosing spondylitis. General study results and limits: Blood from ankylosing spondylitis patients appeared to carry a characteristic roughly 8-variant TCR beta motif.

TCRdb reanalysed the 5' RACE reads using MiXCR and keeps one entry per CDR3 protein. The sample lists about 220,000 distinct CDR3 sequences, just under 7.5% occurring once. Their recognized antigens are unknown. The specimen was blood, either unsorted or a sorted T cell fraction (not recorded which). These receptors were obtained from a male donor with ankylosing spondylitis.

This clonotype was observed a handful of times. This sequence joins TRBV2 and TRBJ2-7, with 8 bases lining up with TRBD1. The CDR3 consists of 14 residues. V was clipped by 6 bases and J by 0 bases; unmatched bases: 4. Germline values: CDR1 SNHLY, CDR2 FYNNEI. CDR3 in amino acids: CASRGQVTSYEQYF. DNA of the CDR3: TGTGCCAGCAGGGGACAGGTGACCTCCTACGAGCAGTACTTC.

This clonotype was counted only a few times. V is TRBV4-1 and J is TRBJ2-5; D might be TRBD2 (7 bases). V was shortened by 4 bases and J by 5 bases, with 14 bases between the two germline ends. The CDR3 covers 14 residues. Germline-derived CDR1 and CDR2 are MGHRA and YSYEKL. CDR3 sequence: CASSRSGGAETQYF. For the CDR3, the DNA is TGCGCCAGCAGCCGAAGTGGGGGGGCTGAGACCCAGTACTTC.

This clonotype was observed at least ten times. CDR3 sequence reads: CASSAGTSGGDTQYF. CDR3 DNA sequence: TGTGCCAGCAGCGCCGGGACTAGCGGGGGCGATACGCAGTATTTT. This chain joins TRBV3-1 and TRBJ2-3; 14 nucleotides agree with TRBD2. With V trimmed by 5 bases and J by 6 bases, 4 bases remained unmatched. Per germline, CDR1 LGHDT and CDR2 YNNKEL (reference sequence). The CDR3 is 15 residues long.

This clonotype was detected many times. The chain recombines TRBV6-6 with TRBJ2-5, with D possibly matching TRBD1 (5 bases). The CDR3 contains 13 residues. V was clipped by 7 bases and J by 2 bases, with 11 bases between them. Germline CDR1 reads MNHNY; CDR2 reads SVGAGI (reference sequence). The CDR3 DNA reads TGTGCCAGCACCTCTAGACAGCAAGAGACCCAGTACTTC. Encoded protein: CASTSRQQETQYF.

V usage is TRBV7-7 and J usage is TRBJ1-2; D is uncertain. Germline V gene sequence: CDR1 SSHAT, CDR2 FNYEAQ (reference sequence). The CDR3 extends over 13 amino acids. The CDR3: CANSTTPVLSYTF. CDR3 nucleotides: TGTGCTAACAGCACAACCCCAGTGTTGAGCTACACCTTC.

This clonotype has just a few counts. The V call is TRBV7-6, the J call TRBJ2-7, with a tentative D call TRBD2 (5 bases). The germline CDR1 and CDR2 sequences are SGHVS and FNYEAQ. Deletions cut 5 bases from V and 2 bases from J, with 10 bases between. The CDR3 spans 13 residues. DNA for the CDR3: TGTGCCAGCAGCCGAGCGAGGGCCTACGAGCAGTACTTC. Protein: CASSRARAYEQYF.

This clonotype was seen at least ten times. V usage is TRBV9 and J usage is TRBJ2-3; D could derive from TRBD1 or TRBD2 (5 bases each). The CDR3 is made up of 13 amino acids. V gave up 6 bases and J gave up 1 base, with 9 bases separating them. From germline, CDR1 is SGDLS and CDR2 YYNGEE. CDR3 protein: CASNEGRTDTQYF. CDR3 bases: TGTGCCAGCAATGAGGGGCGCACAGATACGCAGTATTTT.

At least ten counts were recorded for this clonotype. The chain is built from TRBV27 and TRBJ1-6, with a possible D match to TRBD1 (6 bases). The V gene lost 6 bases and the J gene lost 7 bases, with 10 bases spanning the gap. The CDR3 length is 13 residues. Germline loops: CDR1 MNHEY, CDR2 SMNVEV (reference sequence). DNA for the CDR3: TGTGCCAGCAGAGAACAGGGAAATTCACCCCTCCACTTT. As protein: CASREQGNSPLHF.

The chain uses TRBV6-5 and TRBJ2-1; 10 nucleotides align to TRBD2. Germline CDR1 MNHEY, CDR2 SVGAGI. CDR3 size: 15 residues. J lost 4 bases, V lost 4 bases, and 4 bases had no gene match. The CDR3 reads CASSFTTSGYNEQFF. The CDR3 nucleotides read TGTGCCAGCAGTTTCACGACTAGCGGGTACAATGAGCAGTTCTTC.

Worth noting for this clonotype: The CDR3 ends on some other residue instead of the conserved phenylalanine or tryptophan, so this is likely a read error. The rearrangement links TRBV4-3 to TRBJ2-7; 12 bases line up with TRBD2. V shed 3 bases, J shed 2 bases, and the junction held 2 bases outside the gene matches. The CDR3 loop spans 15 amino acids. Germline lookup yields CDR1 LGHNA and CDR2 YSLEER. CDR3 sequence: CASSQRTSGTYEQYL. CDR3 DNA sequence: TGCGCCAGCAGCCAGCGGACTAGCGGGACCTACGAGCAGTACCTC.

The chain has TRBV7-8 and TRBJ2-7; 8 bases fit TRBD1. This CDR3 spans 14 amino acids. With V trimmed by 5 bases and J by 4 bases, 7 bases remained unmatched. Germline CDR1 is SGHVS and CDR2 is FQNEAQ. As DNA, the CDR3 is TGTGCCAGCAGCCCGGACAGGGTAGGATACGAGCAGTACTTC. Translating gives CASSPDRVGYEQYF.

This clonotype was observed at least ten times. The J gene is TRBJ1-5, the V gene TRBV27, with a tentative D call TRBD1 (5 bases). In germline, CDR1 is MNHEY, CDR2 SMNVEV (reference sequence). Trimming took 6 bases from V and 6 from J, leaving 18 bases between them. The length of the CDR3 is 15 residues. The DNA for the CDR3 is TGTGCCAGCAGCGCCGGGACGGCGTCGGCTCAGCCCCAGCATTTT. Its translation: CASSAGTASAQPQHF.

The V call is TRBV7-9, the J call TRBJ2-2, with no clear D. Between the trimmed V and J ends, which lost 0 bases and 4 bases, there was a span of 6 bases. CDR1 SEHNR and CDR2 FQNEAQ come from the germline V gene (reference sequence). The CDR3 spans 14 residues. CDR3 coding DNA: TGTGCCAGCAGCTTAGCCCTAAGCACCGGGGAGCTGTTTTTT. As protein: CASSLALSTGELFF.

At least ten counts were recorded for this clonotype. V gene TRBV10-3 combines with J gene TRBJ2-1; 12 bases are shared with TRBD2. This CDR3 is 16 amino acids long. V lost 8 bases and J lost 6; bases outside the gene matches: 11. Germline lookup yields CDR1 ENHRY and CDR2 SYGVKD. The CDR3 nucleotides read TGTGCCATCTCCTCCATGGAACTAGCGGGAGGCAATGAGCAGTTCTTC. Its translation is CAISSMELAGGNEQFF.

This clonotype was detected many times. J is TRBJ2-1 and V is TRBV7-9; TRBD1 is a possible D gene (6 bases). Trimming left V 5 bases short and J 6 bases short, with 14 bases between. The germline gives CDR1 SEHNR, CDR2 FQNEAQ (reference sequence). This CDR3 spans 14 amino acids. The CDR3 here is CASSAYRVANEQFF. Here the CDR3 DNA reads TGTGCCAGCAGCGCCTACAGGGTAGCCAATGAGCAGTTCTTC. Full variable domain (outside the CDR3, taken from reference TRBV7-9 and TRBJ2-1): DTGVSQNPRHKITKRGQNVTFRCDPISEHNRLYWYRQTLGQGPEFLTYFQNEAQLEKSRLLSDRFSAERPKGSFSTLEIQRTEQGDSAMYLCASSAYRVANEQFFGPGTRLTVL.

This clonotype was recorded many times. V gene TRBV9 combines with J gene TRBJ1-4; D ambiguous. Trimming took 3 bases from V and 5 from J, leaving 11 bases between them. CDR3 length equals 14 residues. Germline loops: CDR1 SGDLS, CDR2 YYNGEE. The CDR3 DNA follows: TGTGCCAGCAGCGCCAGGACGGGAAATGAAAAACTGTTTTTT. This sequence encodes CASSARTGNEKLFF.

The chain has TRBV7-9 and TRBJ2-6; maybe TRBD1 (5 bases). In germline, CDR1 is SEHNR, CDR2 FQNEAQ (reference sequence). V lost 5 bases, J lost 0 bases, and 11 bases lay in between. This CDR3 is built from 16 residues. The CDR3 is CASSIRGISGANVLTF. The CDR3 DNA is TGTGCCAGCAGCATTAGGGGAATCTCTGGGGCCAACGTCCTGACTTTC.

This clonotype appeared many times. V usage is TRBV6-5 and J usage is TRBJ1-5; D is undetermined. With 2 bases removed from V and 4 bases from J, the gap between germline ends came to 6 bases. Germline assignment: CDR1 MNHEY and CDR2 SVGAGI. The CDR3 has 13 amino acids. CDR3 bases: TGTGCCAGCAGTTACGCCAGAAATCAGCCCCAGCATTTT. It encodes CASSYARNQPQHF.

This clonotype has a count of ten or more. The chain has TRBV29-1 and TRBJ2-7; TRBD2 matches at 8 bases. The CDR3 totals 12 residues. After removal of 5 bases from V and 2 bases from J, the junction contained 2 bases not matched to a gene. CDR1 is SQVTM and CDR2 is ANQGSEA in the germline V gene. The CDR3 DNA sequence: TGCAGCGTTCTAGCGGGCACCTACGAGCAGTACTTC. Encoded protein: CSVLAGTYEQYF.